The sequence of this T cell receptor (beta chain) was determined in a study of blood T cell repertoires in COVID-19. Study-wide context: Sources were T cells, B-cell-depleted T cells, or PBMCs; the material itself was cDNA or gDNA.

Deletions cut 0 bases from V and 4 bases from J, with 10 bases between. This CDR3 contains 14 residues. Germline V gene data show CDR1 as GTSNPN and CDR2 as SVGIG (reference sequence). Researchers sorted participants into cohorts using their self-reported clinical history. Profiled with immunoSEQ multiplex PCR; TCRdb holds only in-frame clones, not every one. The data show around 270,000 clones, about 87% seen once. The clonotype comes from a woman between 35 and 50 years old who had been exposed to COVID-19. The specimen was PBMCs or T cells enriched from blood (not recorded which). The rearrangement links TRBV30 to TRBJ1-3; D ambiguous. DNA for the CDR3: TGTGCCTGGAGTGTTTATGGAGGGGGAAACACCATATATTTT. This codes for CAWSVYGGGNTIYF.